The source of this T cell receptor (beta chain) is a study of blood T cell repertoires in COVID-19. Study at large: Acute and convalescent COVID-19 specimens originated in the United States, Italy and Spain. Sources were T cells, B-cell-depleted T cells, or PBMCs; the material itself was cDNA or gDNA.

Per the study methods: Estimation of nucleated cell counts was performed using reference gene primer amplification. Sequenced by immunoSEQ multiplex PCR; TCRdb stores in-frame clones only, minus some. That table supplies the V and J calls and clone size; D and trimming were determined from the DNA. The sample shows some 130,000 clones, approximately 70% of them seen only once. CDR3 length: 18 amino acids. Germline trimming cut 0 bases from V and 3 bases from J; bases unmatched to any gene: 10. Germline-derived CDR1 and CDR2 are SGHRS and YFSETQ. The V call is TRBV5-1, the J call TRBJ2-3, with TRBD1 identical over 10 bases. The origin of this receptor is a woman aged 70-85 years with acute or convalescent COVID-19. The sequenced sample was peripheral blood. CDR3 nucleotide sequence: TGCGCCAGCAGCTTGGGGTCACCCCGGACAGGGGGGACAGATACGCAGTATTTT. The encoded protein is CASSLGSPRTGGTDTQYF.